Shown below are 17 T cell receptor beta chains from a single sample sequenced in a study of T cells after yellow fever vaccination. MiXCR, applied by TCRdb to the 5' RACE reads, yields one record per CDR3 protein. The sample yields approximately 160,000 distinct CDR3 sequences, about a tenth seen once. This specimen consisted of CD8+ T cells sorted from PBMCs, obtained 45 days after the yellow fever booster vaccination. The receptors shown here come from a young man who received the YFV17D yellow fever vaccine.

This clonotype was observed a few times. This chain joins TRBV5-6 and TRBJ1-5; no clear D. The CDR3 contains 13 residues. CDR1 is SGHDT and CDR2 is YYEEEE in the germline V gene. V gave up 0 bases and J gave up 10 bases, with 11 bases separating them. CDR3 region: CASSLGLGQPQHF. CDR3 sequence (DNA): TGTGCCAGCAGCTTGGGACTAGGCCAACCCCAGCATTTT.

V gene TRBV13 combines with J gene TRBJ2-1, with 10 bases identical to TRBD1. There are 16 residues in the CDR3. Unmatched junction bases numbered 6, after V lost 5 bases and J lost 2 bases. Germline-derived CDR1 and CDR2 are PRHDT and FYEKMQ (reference sequence). The CDR3 nucleotides are TGTGCCAGCAGCGCATCCGGGACAGGGGCCTACAATGAGCAGTTCTTC. Amino acids: CASSASGTGAYNEQFF.

The J gene is TRBJ2-3, the V gene TRBV19, with D possibly matching TRBD2 (5 bases). This CDR3 comprises 14 residues. The germline gives CDR1 LNHDA, CDR2 SQIVND (reference sequence). V lost 6 bases to trimming and J lost 0 bases, with 10 bases between them. As DNA, the CDR3 is TGTGCCAGTAGCCCCGGACTGAGCACAGATACGCAGTATTTT. This translates into CASSPGLSTDTQYF.

This clonotype was seen many times. The chain has TRBV7-9 and TRBJ2-5; D is perhaps TRBD1 (5 bases). CDR1 and CDR2 (germline): SEHNR, FQNEAQ (reference sequence). The ends were cut back, 5 bases at V and 4 bases at J, with 17 bases in the middle. The CDR3 runs 15 residues. In DNA, the CDR3 is TGTGCCAGCAGCCCCTACCCCAGGGTCGCAGAGACCCAGTACTTC. This sequence encodes CASSPYPRVAETQYF.

This sequence joins TRBV6-4 and TRBJ2-3; 10 bases line up with TRBD1. Germline V gene lookup returns CDR1 MRHNA and CDR2 SNTAGT. V lost 6 bases to trimming and J lost 3 bases; unmatched junction nucleotides: 9. The CDR3 is 16 amino acids. The DNA of the CDR3 is TGTGCCAGCAGCGATAAAGGGACAGGGGAGACAGATACGCAGTATTTT. Its translation is CASSDKGTGETDTQYF.

This clonotype has at least ten counts. The V call is TRBV7-9, the J call TRBJ2-5; possibly TRBD1 for D (6 bases). Germline assignment: CDR1 SEHNR and CDR2 FQNEAQ (reference sequence). There are 16 residues in the CDR3. V dropped 2 bases and J dropped 5 bases, with 18 bases sitting between them. The chain's CDR3 is CASSLTPGHLGETQYF. CDR3 nucleotides: TGTGCCAGCAGCTTAACACCGGGACACCTTGGGGAGACCCAGTACTTC.

J is TRBJ2-3 and V is TRBV6-2 or TRBV6-3, with 8 bases identical to TRBD1. Germline CDR1 and CDR2: MNHEY and SVGEGT. The trim removed 3 bases at V and 3 bases at J, leaving 11 bases unmatched. The CDR3 extends over 17 amino acids. The CDR3 DNA sequence: TGTGCCAGCAGTTATCACCCACGACAGGGGAGGACAGATACGCAGTATTTT. This codes for CASSYHPRQGRTDTQYF.

CDR3 sequence: CASARGTEAFF. Here the CDR3 DNA reads TGTGCCAGTGCGAGGGGAACTGAAGCTTTCTTT. V gene TRBV6-2 or TRBV6-3 combines with J gene TRBJ1-1; a possible D gene is TRBD1 (5 bases). Germline lookup yields CDR1 MNHEY and CDR2 SVGEGT. Trimming took off 9 bases at V and 5 bases at J, with 10 bases between the two ends. CDR3 length: 11 residues.

This clonotype has just a few counts. The chain has TRBV10-3 and TRBJ1-5; D gene ambiguous. CDR1 ENHRY and CDR2 SYGVKD come from the germline V gene. The V and J ends lost 0 bases and 3 bases respectively, with 12 bases between them. This CDR3 spans 16 amino acids. In DNA form, the CDR3 reads TGTGCCATCAGTGAGTCAGAACAACGGATCAATCAGCCCCAGCATTTT. The encoded protein is CAISESEQRINQPQHF.

This clonotype was seen at least ten times. This rearrangement joins TRBV4-3 to TRBJ2-1, with 8 bases aligning to TRBD1. This CDR3 comprises 16 residues. The junction had 11 bases not matched to a gene; V was cut back by 4 bases and J by 6 bases. From germline, CDR1 is LGHNA and CDR2 YSLEER. The CDR3 DNA reads as TGCGCCAGCAGCCGAGAGACAGGGGAGGCCGCCAATGAGCAGTTCTTC. It translates to CASSRETGEAANEQFF.

This clonotype was picked up many times. The chain employs TRBV11-2 and TRBJ2-1; TRBD2 agrees at 13 bases. The CDR3 has 17 amino acids. V gave up 1 base and J gave up 2 bases; unmatched junction bases: 2. Germline V gene sequence: CDR1 SGHAT, CDR2 FQNNGV. CDR3 residues: CASSLGLAGGAYNEQFF. CDR3 in DNA: TGTGCCAGCAGCTTAGGACTAGCGGGGGGAGCCTACAATGAGCAGTTCTTC.

This clonotype was detected a few times. CDR3 sequence (DNA): TGTGCCAGCAGCGTAAGGGGGGGGAACACCGGGGAGCTGTTTTTT. Its translation: CASSVRGGNTGELFF. V usage is TRBV9 and J usage is TRBJ2-2; TRBD2 is a possible D gene (7 bases). CDR3 length equals 15 residues. V lost 1 base, J lost 1 base, and 8 bases lay in between. Germline values: CDR1 SGDLS, CDR2 YYNGEE.

This clonotype was recorded many times. The chain employs TRBV25-1 and TRBJ1-1; 7 bases are a match to TRBD1. The CDR3 runs 14 residues. In germline, CDR1 is MGHDK, CDR2 SYGVNS. Trimming took 4 bases from V and 6 from J; bases not matched to a gene: 8. The CDR3 is CASSGHRGRSEAFF. The CDR3 coding sequence is TGTGCCAGCAGTGGTCACAGGGGAAGGTCTGAAGCTTTCTTT.

The rearrangement links TRBV2 to TRBJ2-7, with TRBD1 matching over 9 bases. Germline V gives CDR1 SNHLY, CDR2 FYNNEI. V was pared by 4 bases and J by 4 bases, with 14 bases of the junction left unmatched. CDR3 length: 17 amino acids. CDR3 nucleotide sequence: TGTGCCAGCAGTGGAGCCCAACCTCACAGGGGGCAATACGAGCAGTACGTC. It encodes CASSGAQPHRGQYEQYV.

In this sample, this clonotype turned up many times. The chain couples TRBV29-1 to TRBJ2-7; D may correspond to TRBD1 or TRBD2 (5 bases each). The CDR3 runs 11 residues. CDR1 and CDR2 from the germline V gene are SQVTM and ANQGSEA. The ends were cut back, 4 bases at V and 6 bases at J, with 10 bases in the middle. The CDR3 region has the DNA TGCAGCGTTGTGAGGGGTAGCGAGCAGTACGTC. It codes for CSVVRGSEQYV.

The chain employs TRBV30 and TRBJ2-7; tentative D call: TRBD2 (5 bases). The CDR3 contains 14 residues. Trimming left V 0 bases short and J 4 bases short, with 13 bases between. Germline values: CDR1 GTSNPN, CDR2 SVGIG (reference sequence). The CDR3 DNA reads as TGTGCCTGGAGTGTAGAGGGTAGCTTGTACGAGCAGTACTTC. Amino acid sequence: CAWSVEGSLYEQYF.

V usage is TRBV20-1 and J usage is TRBJ2-3, with 7 positions matching TRBD1. There are 14 residues in the CDR3. Germline CDR1 and CDR2: DFQATT and SNEGSKA (reference sequence). V lost 5 bases, J lost 5 bases, and 10 bases stayed unmatched. CDR3 nucleotides: TGCAGTGCTCGAGGAAGGGGGCTGGGAGATACGCAGTATTTT. This sequence encodes CSARGRGLGDTQYF.